What follows is one TCR beta chain and its context. Its antigen target is currently unknown. It has no much larger one-base neighbor in the sample; base qualities were not kept. This sample was included in a study of CD8 T cells in Susac syndrome (dated by TCRdb to about 2019). For context, the study as a whole: Of the Susac syndrome patients who were sequenced, eight were in clinical remission while 5 or 6 had clinically active disease. Susac syndrome patients were therapy-naive, on corticosteroids (some also receiving IVIg), or on IVIg alone at blood withdrawal. Repertoire sequencing was used to test whether CD8+ T cell activation and differentiation in Susac syndrome was antigen driven.

RNA was extracted using the RNeasy kit, and about 0.5 to 1 ug of the RNA was reverse transcribed with random hexamers. The immunoSEQ multiplex PCR assay, covering 54 Vbeta and 13 Jbeta segments, was used to amplify TCR beta CDR3 regions. PCR amplification bias was corrected using a synthetic template baseline for primer optimization and computational correction. On the authors' methods: Reads were annotated to V, D and J genes according to IMGT and were analyzed with immunoSEQ Analyzer, with only productive sequences retained. Clonality was calculated as one minus the Shannon entropy normalized by log2 of the number of productive unique sequences. For each patient and control, public and private clones were evaluated within the 100 most prevalent clones. A clone was defined as Susac-specific if it was absent from the healthy and MS cohorts, from around 960 published viral clones and from other ImmuneACCESS disease sequences. TCRdb itself trimmed the public reads at Q25 with fastp, ran MiXCR and retained productive beta chains. Rows with one shared CDR3 protein collapse into an entry with the most common genes and DNA. These V and J calls are TCRdb output, not the study's own analysis. The sample records under 200,000 distinct CDR3 sequences, roughly 92% of which are singletons. Around 0.11% of the sample is taken by the ten largest.

The research as a whole found: The study acknowledged that relatively few individuals were included in the TCR sequencing and HLA analysis. The CD4+ T cell repertoire of patients with Susac syndrome showed no detectable clonal expansion.

Peripheral blood CD8+ and CD4+ T cells from healthy donors, Susac syndrome patients and multiple sclerosis patients were profiled by high-throughput TCR beta sequencing. Susac syndrome patients met recently defined diagnostic criteria for definite or probable disease. Bulk CD8+ and CD4+ T cells were purified by magnetic negative isolation, while CD8+ TEMRA cells were enriched using FACS. Blood was collected in EDTA tubes and processed within 24 hours, with PBMCs isolated through density gradient centrifugation. PBMCs intended for TCR sequencing were cryopreserved in liquid nitrogen and were subsequently thawed in a 37 degrees C water bath. Purity of sorted or isolated CD4+, CD8+ and CD8+ TEMRA cells was at least 90%. This receptor was obtained from a human donor with Susac syndrome. The sequencing input was CD4+ T cells from PBMCs.

The encoded CDR3 is CASSHMGLASSYEQYF. The DNA sequence reads TGTGCCAGCAGCCACATGGGACTAGCGTCGTCCTACGAGCAGTACTTC. The chain links TRBV3-1 with TRBJ2-7; 10 central bases correspond to TRBD2. The germline V gene (reference sequence) sets CDR1 to LGHDT and CDR2 to YNNKEL. Trimming takes 3 bases off V and 1 base off J; junction bases not matched to a gene: 6. CDR3 length: 16 amino acids, cysteine to phenylalanine. Just the 48-base CDR3 DNA is kept, in frame starting at base 1.